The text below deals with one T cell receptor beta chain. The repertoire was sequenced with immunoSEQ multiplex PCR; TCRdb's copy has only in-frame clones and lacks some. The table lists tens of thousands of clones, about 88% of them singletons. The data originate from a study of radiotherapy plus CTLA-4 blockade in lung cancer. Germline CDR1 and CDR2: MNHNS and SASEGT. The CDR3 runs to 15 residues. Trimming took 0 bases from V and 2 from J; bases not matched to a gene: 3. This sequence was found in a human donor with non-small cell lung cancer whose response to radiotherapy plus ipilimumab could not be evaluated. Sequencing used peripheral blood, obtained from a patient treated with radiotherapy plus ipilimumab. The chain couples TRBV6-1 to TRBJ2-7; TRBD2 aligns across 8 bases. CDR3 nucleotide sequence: TGTGCCAGCAGTGAAGCCCGGGGGGGCGCCTACGAGCAGTACTTC. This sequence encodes CASSEARGGAYEQYF.